The sequence of this T cell receptor beta chain was determined in a study of cytomegalovirus exposure and HLA in healthy donors (dated by TCRdb to about 2017). Background for the entire study: According to an earlier analysis of a few hundred of the donors, about 179 million T cells yielded 117 million unique TCR beta sequences and 276 Gb of sequence data. Typing coverage varied by locus: 629-630 donors for A, B, C, DRB1 and DQB1; approximately 560 for DQA1; more than 600 for DPA1; some 470 for DPB1. About 300 gigabases of sequencing data and approximately 93 million unique TCR sequences were included in an early release covering roughly 700 HLA-typed donors. All discovery cohort repertoires had been generated on a single sequencing platform. A later analysis re-analyzed previously published TCR beta repertoires from 660 or so donors and added high-resolution HLA genotyping to study TCR occurrence patterns. The aim of the study was to test whether cataloging public T cell receptors could identify signatures of past pathogen exposure. Both class I and class II loci were covered by HLA typing, at four-digit resolution. Of the roughly 410 genotyped donors, 65% to 90% were placed in the genetic ancestry cluster associated with self-reported Caucasian donors. In an earlier analysis of a few hundred of the donors, high-throughput TCR beta sequencing was used to judge whether each TCR beta V gene segment behaved as functional or pseudogenic. In the later analysis, no new phenotypic data were used to find candidate immune exposures; instead, reliance was placed on TCR beta sequences and their occurrence across donors. High-throughput TCR immunosequencing, statistical association of individual TCRs with disease status, and machine learning were combined to predict cytomegalovirus infection status. A separate validation cohort of approximately 120 different subjects was used in addition to the 666-subject first cohort. A few DR-DQ haplotypes were treated as single units for association and clustering because of strong linkage in the cohort. In a later genetic analysis, genome-wide SNP genotypes for about three fifths of the roughly 670 donors were used, and that subset was treated as a discovery cohort. The T cell repertoires of some 670 subjects were profiled by immunosequencing and related to cytomegalovirus serostatus. Donor age, sex, ethnicity and CMV serostatus were compiled together with the repertoire data. Among about 390 genotyped donors of the cohort, an average of around 240,000 unique TCR beta nucleotide sequences were sequenced per donor, around 18% of them non-productive.

The cohort comprised 550 to 700 healthy bone marrow donors. At the time of sampling, every cohort member was nominally healthy, though immune exposures that went unrecorded were likely present. The donor tested CMV seronegative and was one of the 352 seronegative cohort members. A peripheral blood sample was provided by each donor, and peripheral blood mononuclear cells were used for TCR beta sequencing. The Qiagen DNeasy Blood Extraction Kit was used to extract genomic DNA from the blood cell samples. A note on this clone: It has no known antigen specificity. No base-level quality is on record; no much larger clone is a single base apart.

Study-wide conclusions, independent of this receptor: In vitro tests confirmed that a few of the cytomegalovirus-associated TCR beta chains recognize cytomegalovirus antigens. Because the 87-base-pair reads could not distinguish some IMGT-functional V segments, including TRBV6-2 and TRBV6-3, those segments were excluded. The classifier was reported to diagnose cytomegalovirus status with high specificity and sensitivity in both the original cohort and the validation cohort. Linkage disequilibrium might explain the correlated functional status among segregating V segments, but an unknown experimental factor could not be excluded. Across donors, most TCR sequences were observed very rarely, whereas some public TCRs were present in many individuals. The only immune exposure information available for the cohort was CMV serostatus. Because counts were too low, more than 15 rarely observed V segments, including chromosome 9 orphons, were excluded from the earlier analysis of 587 of the donors. Most CMV-associated TCR beta chains appeared to be HLA-restricted in a later analysis, and the HLA associations seemed to be driven largely by CMV exposure. The authors suggested that the approach could potentially be extended to other disease states and immunological phenotypes. The study listed around 160 TCR beta chains as associated with cytomegalovirus. Specific HLA alleles were associated with 16,951 TCR beta sequences at a false discovery rate of 0.05 in a later analysis. Assigning TCR associations to individual alleles was difficult when HLA alleles, especially DR and DQ, strongly co-occurred. The sequencing pipeline was judged likely to have produced a cluster of highly shared sequence variants as a technical artifact. A further reported finding was that TCR beta sequences accurately predicted the HLA-A and HLA-B alleles for most subjects in the first cohort. This cohort had only TCR beta chains sequenced, and the lack of alpha or paired-chain data limited which features could be detected. Because HLA typing was missing for some donors at each locus, association tests included only the typed subset. In a later analysis, TCR association rates were found to vary across HLA loci, with the most associated TCRs seen for DRB1 alleles and the fewest for HLA-C alleles. In a later genetic analysis, a missense DCLRE1C variant was associated with V-gene and J-gene trimming of TCR beta chains, and the association was replicated in an independent cohort. Roughly uniform sequencing depth across donors was assumed in presence/absence analyses, although this assumption may not hold. An earlier analysis of around 540 of the donors showed that most TCR beta V segments appeared in productive rearrangements either about 87% or about 30% of the time, which broadly matched IMGT annotations. In a later analysis, HLA-associated TCR beta chains were found to be more clonally expanded and to have lower generation probabilities than equally common non-associated chains. According to a later analysis, parvovirus B19, influenza, CMV and Epstein-Barr virus appeared linked to several top co-occurrence clusters. In a later genetic analysis, fewer N-insertions in productive TCRs were reported among donors in an Asian-associated ancestry cluster than the approximately 630-donor mean.

Library method: the immunoSEQ multiplex PCR assay. For the multiplex PCR, a mixture combining 60 forward primers for TCR Vbeta segments and 13 reverse primers for TCR Jbeta segments was used. The CDR3 region of rearranged TCR beta genes was amplified from genomic DNA by a multiplex PCR assay. On the Illumina HiSeq System, the amplified TCR beta libraries were sequenced as 87-base-pair reads. Concerning the study's data processing: A later analysis counted around 72 million unique TCR beta chains across the approximately 700 repertoires, and around 9.9 million of these chains were shared by at least two donors. A nearest-neighbor algorithm error-corrected the raw reads and collapsed the reads into unique sequences, merging closely related sequences to remove PCR and sequencing errors. To assign V, D and J gene segments, CDR3 sequences were aligned to IMGT reference sequences. For a sequence to be retained, at least a six-nucleotide match to both a V gene segment and a J gene segment was required. Rearrangements were classified as productive when the CDR3 lacked stop codons and remained in frame with V and J, and all other rearrangements were classified as non-productive. CDR3 was defined according to IMGT convention as the region running from the second conserved V-encoded cysteine to the conserved J-encoded phenylalanine. The earlier analysis of 587 of the donors excluded sequences that lacked an unambiguous match to a single V gene segment. In an earlier analysis of several hundred of the donors, V segments were called functional above 56.7% productive rearrangements and were called segregating when the between-donor standard deviation exceeded 5%. To diagnose cytomegalovirus status from the catalog of TCR beta chain sequences, a statistical classification framework was built. In a later analysis, TCR nucleotide sequences were compared against IMGT/GENE-DB human TR gene sequences so that V and J genes could be assigned. A later analysis assigned CDR3 sequences and most-parsimonious VDJ recombination scenarios with the TCRdist pipeline. In a later analysis, each TCR beta chain was defined by its CDR3 amino acid sequence together with its V-gene family, and reads lacking a unique V-gene family were excluded. A later analysis removed several hundred highly shared, low-generation-probability nucleotide sequences to deal with suspected cross-contamination and a sequencing artifact. In a later analysis, a clonal expansion index for each public chain was calculated from normalized within-repertoire ranks of inferred template counts. In a later analysis, generation probabilities were computed with a VDJ recombination model fitted to out-of-frame rearrangements, and the resulting probabilities were checked against IGoR. A later analysis scored TCR-TCR, TCR-HLA and TCR-CMV co-occurrence with hypergeometric tests, applying a repertoire-size bias correction to TCR pairs. To estimate false discovery rates, a later analysis permuted the HLA or CMV assignments 20 times. In a later analysis, co-occurring TCRs were grouped using DBSCAN, and TCRdist sequence similarity was added for clustering within HLA-allele-positive subsets. Repertoires with fewer than 30,000 or more than 120,000 public chains were left out of co-occurrence clustering, as were five repertoires with anomalous nucleotide sharing. TCRdb stores this immuneACCESS table with in-frame sequences only. Part of the clones is absent; in the studies checked, under half of the shortfall reflects unresolved V genes, and no reason is known for the rest. V, J and clone size reflect that table, while D and trimming were determined from the DNA. Present in this sample are roughly 110,000 clones, less than 85% of which were seen just once. The top ten clones comprise about 2% of the sample.

There are 15 amino acids in the CDR3, from cysteine to phenylalanine inclusive. The kept DNA is CDR3 alone, 45 bases in frame from the first base. Clipping removes 7 bases from V and 3 bases from J, with 5 as the unmatched junction base count. CDR1 is given as MGHDK and CDR2 as SYGVNS, both from the germline V gene. The sequenced material came from PBMCs. The chain is made from TRBV25-1 and TRBJ1-5; TRBD1 fits 11 bases in the junction. This receptor was taken from a man aged 18 to 30 in good health and CMV-seronegative. The nucleotides read TGTGCCAGCATCCAGGACAGGGGGCTCAATCAGCCCCAGCATTTT. This translates into CASIQDRGLNQPQHF.